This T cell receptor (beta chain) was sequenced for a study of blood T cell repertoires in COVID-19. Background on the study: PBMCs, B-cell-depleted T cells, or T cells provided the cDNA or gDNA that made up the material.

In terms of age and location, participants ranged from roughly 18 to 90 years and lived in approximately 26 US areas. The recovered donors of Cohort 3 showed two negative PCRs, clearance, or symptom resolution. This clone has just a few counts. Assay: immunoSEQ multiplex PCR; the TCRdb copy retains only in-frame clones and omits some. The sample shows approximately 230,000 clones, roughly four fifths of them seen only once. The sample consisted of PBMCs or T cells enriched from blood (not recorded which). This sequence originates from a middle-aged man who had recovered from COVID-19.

The CDR3, as DNA: TGTGCCAGTAGTATAGGGACAGGGGGCACAGCTTTCTTT. This translates into CASSIGTGGTAFF. The genes are TRBV19 and TRBJ1-1; 11 bases match TRBD1. This CDR3 has 13 amino acids. V trimming: 1 base; J trimming: 10 bases; junction bases outside the gene matches: 2. Per germline, CDR1 LNHDA and CDR2 SQIVND (reference sequence).